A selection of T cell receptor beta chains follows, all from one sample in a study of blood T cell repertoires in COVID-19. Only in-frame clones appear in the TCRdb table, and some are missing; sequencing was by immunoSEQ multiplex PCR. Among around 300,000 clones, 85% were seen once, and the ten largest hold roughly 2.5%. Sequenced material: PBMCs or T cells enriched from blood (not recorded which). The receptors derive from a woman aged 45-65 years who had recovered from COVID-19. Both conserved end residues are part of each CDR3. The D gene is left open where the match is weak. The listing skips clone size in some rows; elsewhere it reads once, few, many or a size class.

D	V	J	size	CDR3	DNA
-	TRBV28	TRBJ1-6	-	CASETGSNSPLHF	TGTGCCAGCGAGACAGGTTCAAATTCACCCCTCCACTTT
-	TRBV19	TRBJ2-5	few	CASSMRVQETQYF	TGTGCCAGTAGTATGAGGGTTCAAGAGACCCAGTACTTC
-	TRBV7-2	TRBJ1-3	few	CASSLATGNSGNTIYF	TGTGCCAGCAGCTTAGCGACAGGAAACTCTGGAAACACCATATATTTT
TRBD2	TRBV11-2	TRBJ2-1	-	CASGTSGGANEQFF	TGTGCCAGCGGTACTAGCGGGGGGGCCAATGAGCAGTTCTTC
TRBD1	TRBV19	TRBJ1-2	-	CATNPERQGVGYTF	TGTGCCACAAACCCTGAGAGACAGGGAGTTGGCTACACCTTC
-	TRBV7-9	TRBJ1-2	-	CASSFGDGGGYTF	TGTGCCAGCAGCTTTGGAGATGGAGGGGGCTACACCTTC
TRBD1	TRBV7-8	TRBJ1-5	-	CASSPDRVGNQPQHF	TGTGCCAGCAGCCCCGACAGGGTCGGCAATCAGCCCCAGCATTTT
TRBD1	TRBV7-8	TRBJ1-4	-	CASSVRQGALEKLFF	TGTGCCAGCAGCGTACGACAGGGGGCTCTCGAAAAACTGTTTTTT
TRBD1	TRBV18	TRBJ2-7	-	CASSSGTAYEQYF	TGTGCCAGCTCTTCCGGGACAGCCTACGAGCAGTACTTC
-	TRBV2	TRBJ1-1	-	CASSRTPYLNTEAFF	TGTGCCAGCAGTCGGACTCCTTATTTGAACACTGAAGCTTTCTTT
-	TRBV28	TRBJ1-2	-	CASSLPTGANYGYTF	TGTGCCAGCAGTTTACCCACCGGGGCTAACTATGGCTACACCTTC
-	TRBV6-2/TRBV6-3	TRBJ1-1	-	CASSYHTDSTEAFF	TGTGCCAGCAGTTACCACACGGACAGCACTGAAGCTTTCTTT
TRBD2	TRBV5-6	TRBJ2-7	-	CASSLAYTASGIYEQYF	TGTGCCAGCAGCTTGGCCTATACGGCTAGCGGTATCTACGAGCAGTACTTC
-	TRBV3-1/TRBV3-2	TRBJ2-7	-	CASSQDEQGSPSREQYF	TGTGCCAGCAGCCAAGATGAACAGGGTAGCCCCTCCAGGGAGCAGTACTTC
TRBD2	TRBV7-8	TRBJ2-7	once	CASSLQTSGAGGGQYF	TGTGCCAGCAGCCTGCAGACTAGCGGGGCCGGTGGGGGGCAGTACTTC
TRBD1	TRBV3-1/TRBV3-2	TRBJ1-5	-	CASSQGTGLNQPQHF	TGTGCCAGCAGCCAAGGGACAGGACTCAATCAGCCCCAGCATTTT
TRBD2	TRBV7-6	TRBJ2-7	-	CASSPGTTTYEQYF	TGTGCCAGCAGCCCGGGGACTACAACCTACGAGCAGTACTTC
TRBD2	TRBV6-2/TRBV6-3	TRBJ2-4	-	CASSYSGGSGAKNIQYF	TGTGCCAGCAGTTACTCGGGCGGGAGTGGAGCCAAAAACATTCAGTACTTC
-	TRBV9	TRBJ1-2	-	CASSVDSYGYTF	TGTGCCAGCAGCGTAGACAGTTATGGCTACACCTTC
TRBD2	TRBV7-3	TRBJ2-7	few	CASSLSGTSGGTYEQYF	TGTGCCAGCAGCTTATCCGGGACTAGCGGGGGTACCTACGAGCAGTACTTC